This T cell receptor beta chain came from a study of CD8+CD57+ T cells in acquired aplastic anemia. This clonotype was seen repeatedly, ten times or more. The antigen remains undetermined. Researchers used genomic DNA as the template to profile TCR beta VDJ and CDR3. TCRdb re-analysed the reads in MiXCR, keeping a single row per CDR3 protein. Here the sample spans approximately 59,000 distinct CDR3 sequences, roughly three fifths being singletons. Study-wide points: Levels of CD8+ Simpson's diversity were not significantly distinct in patients versus controls.

This CDR3 has 16 residues. Per the germline V gene, CDR1 is LGHDT and CDR2 is YNNKEL (reference sequence). The V and J ends lost 4 bases and 3 bases, in that order; junction bases with no gene match: 11. Patients selected for sequencing had displayed CD8+CD57+ cell expansion by flow cytometry. No therapy had been given to the patients at the time of blood sampling. The receptor was derived from a human donor with aplastic anemia. The chain links TRBV3-1 to TRBJ1-2; TRBD1 aligns across 7 bases. The sequenced sample was sorted CD4+, CD8+, or CD8+CD57+ T cells (not recorded which) from PBMCs. CDR3: CASSPQTGLVDYGYTF. DNA of the CDR3: TGTGCCAGCAGCCCCCAGACAGGGTTGGTTGACTATGGCTACACCTTC.